The 12 T cell receptor beta chains given below trace back to one sample, sequenced in a study of CD8 T cells in ankylosing spondylitis. TCRdb reprocessed the 5' RACE reads with MiXCR, giving one entry per CDR3 protein. The data show about 700,000 distinct CDR3 sequences, around 20% seen once. General study results and limits: It appeared that ankylosing spondylitis blood was characterized by a TCR beta motif of several highly homologous variants.

Their recognized antigens are unknown. Sequences were obtained from blood, either unsorted or a sorted T cell fraction (not recorded which). These TCRs come from a male donor with ankylosing spondylitis.

This clonotype was counted only a few times. V gene TRBV5-1 combines with J gene TRBJ2-6, with 8 bases matching TRBD1. The CDR3 has 18 residues. CDR1 and CDR2 (germline): SGHRS, YFSETQ. V was pared by 5 bases and J by 0 bases, with 10 bases of the junction left unmatched. The CDR3 nucleotides read TGCGCCAGCAGTAGCGCGGGACAGGTCTCCTCTGGGGCCAACGTCCTGACTTTC. Translated, it gives CASSSAGQVSSGANVLTF.

The chain employs TRBV5-1 and TRBJ1-2, with TRBD1 matching over 7 bases. CDR3 length equals 14 residues. After removal of 4 bases from V and 4 bases from J, the junction contained 7 bases not matched to a gene. Germline values: CDR1 SGHRS, CDR2 YFSETQ. CDR3 amino acids: CASSTQDRLYGYTF. CDR3 DNA: TGCGCCAGCAGCACCCAGGACAGGCTCTATGGCTACACCTTC. Filled out from reference TRBV5-1 and TRBJ1-2, the complete variable domain reads KAGVTQTPRYLIKTRGQQVTLSCSPISGHRSVSWYQQTPGQGLQFLFEYFSETQRNKGNFPGRFSGRQFSNSRSEMNVSTLELGDSALYLCASSTQDRLYGYTFGSGTRLTVV.

The V gene is TRBV7-3, the J gene TRBJ2-5; 8 bases are shared with TRBD1. CDR1 SGHTA and CDR2 FQGTGA come from the germline V gene. V shed 5 bases and J 4 bases; nucleotides not matched to a gene: 6. The CDR3 loop spans 14 amino acids. As DNA, the CDR3 is TGTGCCAGCAGCGCCAGGGGGCCGGGAGAGACCCAGTACTTC. Its protein is CASSARGPGETQYF.

A few counts support this clonotype. The J gene is TRBJ2-1, the V gene TRBV11-2, with D maybe TRBD2 (6 bases). Trimming pared 2 bases from V and 10 bases from J, leaving 18 bases between. The germline CDR1 and CDR2 sequences are SGHAT and FQNNGV. CDR3 length: 15 amino acids. CDR3 coding DNA: TGTGCCAGCAGCTTAATCGGTATCGGGGAGGAGGAGCAGTTCTTC. This translates into CASSLIGIGEEEQFF.

The chain employs TRBV20-1 and TRBJ1-1; 9 bases map to TRBD1. Looked up from germline, CDR1 is DFQATT and CDR2 is SNEGSKA (reference sequence). The CDR3 runs to 15 residues. Trimming removed 1 base from V and 0 bases from J; junction bases left unmatched: 3. The CDR3 DNA reads TGCAGTGCTAGAGGACAGGGGGGTTTGAACACTGAAGCTTTCTTT. Translating gives CSARGQGGLNTEAFF.

The rearrangement links TRBV7-9 to TRBJ1-2, with D perhaps TRBD1 (5 bases). CDR1 is SEHNR, CDR2 FQNEAQ, per germline (reference sequence). The germline V and J ends were trimmed by 9 bases and 8 bases, with 16 bases remaining between them. The CDR3 has 12 amino acids. The CDR3 reads CASAWGSDGYTF. The CDR3 region has the DNA TGTGCCAGTGCGTGGGGCTCTGACGGCTACACCTTC.

This clonotype has just a few counts. The V call is TRBV2, the J call TRBJ1-5; D remains ambiguous. The CDR3 is 13 amino acids. V was trimmed by 7 bases and J by 5 bases, leaving 12 bases between them. From germline, CDR1 is SNHLY and CDR2 FYNNEI. The chain's CDR3 is CASNPREDQPQHF. The CDR3 DNA follows: TGTGCCAGCAACCCAAGGGAGGATCAGCCCCAGCATTTT. The complete variable domain, with remaining parts taken from reference TRBV2 and TRBJ1-5, reads EPEVTQTPSHQVTQMGQEVILRCVPISNHLYFYWYRQILGQKVEFLVSFYNNEISEKSEIFDDQFSVERPDGSNFTLKIRSTKLEDSAMYFCASNPREDQPQHFGDGTRLSIL.

The rearrangement uses TRBV5-1 and TRBJ2-1; D uncertain. This CDR3 region has 14 residues. The V and J ends lost 0 bases and 8 bases respectively, with 12 bases between them. Looked up from germline, CDR1 is SGHRS and CDR2 is YFSETQ. The CDR3 loop reads CASSLEGFGYEQFF. The CDR3 nucleotides read TGCGCCAGCAGCTTGGAAGGGTTCGGCTATGAGCAGTTCTTC.

There are a few counts of this clonotype. The rearrangement uses TRBV12-3 or TRBV12-4 and TRBJ2-2; the match to TRBD1 covers 10 bases. J gave up 6 bases and V 6 bases, and 10 bases lay outside the gene matches. This CDR3 comprises 16 residues. The CDR3 nucleotides are TGTGCCAGCAGCCCCATGGGACAGGGGTCGGCCGGGGAGCTGTTTTTT. This sequence encodes CASSPMGQGSAGELFF.

This clonotype was seen only a few times. This rearrangement joins TRBV12-3 or TRBV12-4 to TRBJ2-5, with TRBD1 matching over 7 bases. With V trimmed by 0 bases and J by 3 bases, 4 bases remained unmatched. This CDR3 contains 15 residues. This CDR3 reads CASSLAGTAKETQYF. In nucleotides, the CDR3 is TGTGCCAGCAGTTTAGCGGGGACAGCAAAAGAGACCCAGTACTTC.

The V call is TRBV20-1, the J call TRBJ2-7; 8 bases are shared with TRBD2. V was clipped by 3 bases and J by 6 bases; unmatched bases: 13. CDR1 is DFQATT and CDR2 is SNEGSKA in the germline V gene (reference sequence). CDR3 length: 15 residues. CDR3 region: CSASLRPGLVGEQYF. The CDR3 DNA is TGCAGTGCTAGTCTTAGGCCGGGACTAGTTGGCGAGCAGTACTTC.

This clonotype was counted between two and nine times. In nucleotides, the CDR3 is TGCAGCGTTGAGGTCAGGAACACTGAAGCTTTCTTT. It yields the protein CSVEVRNTEAFF. This rearrangement joins TRBV29-1 to TRBJ1-1; D is unresolved. V was clipped by 3 bases and J by 1 base, with 6 bases between them. CDR1 and CDR2 (germline): SQVTM, ANQGSEA. The CDR3 has 12 residues.